The entry below describes one T cell receptor beta chain. No antigen is known for it. The record originates from a study of beta chain features in type 1 diabetes. Sorting with CD45RO/CCR7/CD25/CD127/CD95/CD27 yielded naive, central memory, regulatory and stem-like memory CD4+ cells. What was sequenced were expressed TCRB transcripts, since all of the isolated RNA had been reverse transcribed. The protocol was immunoSEQ multiplex PCR, while the TCRdb copy is restricted to in-frame clones and leaves out a portion. The sample contains approximately 360,000 clones, 10% to 15% of which appear only once. Study outcomes and limitations: Within each of all four CD4+ subsets, Type 1 diabetes patients had TCRB CDR3s that were moderately but significantly shorter. Relative to healthy donors, patients appeared to have naive, central memory and Treg TCRB repertoires that were more similar.

Specimen: naive CD4+ T cells from blood. This sequence was found in a woman aged 18 to 35 with type 1 diabetes.

As DNA, the CDR3 is TGTGCCAGCAGCCGCGGGACTAGCGGGACGGAGACCCAGTACTTC. Amino acid sequence: CASSRGTSGTETQYF. The chain recombines TRBV11-3 with TRBJ2-5; 13 bases align to TRBD2. CDR3 length: 15 residues. CDR1 is SGHNT and CDR2 is YENEEA in the germline V gene. J lost 5 bases, V lost 5 bases, and 5 bases had no gene match.